One and the same sample provided the 27 T cell receptor beta chains below, sequenced in a study of T cells expressing NK-cell markers. One entry per CDR3 protein, without DNA, is what TCRdb gives after re-calling the 5' RACE reads. The sample totals about 460,000 distinct CDR3 sequences. Input material: blood T cells: a sorted CD56 or NKG2C T cell subset, CD4+ or CD8+ T cells, or bulk PBMC T cells (not recorded which). The receptors were gathered from a woman aged 50 to 60 in good health.

The rearrangement joins TRBV29-1 to TRBJ1-1; TCRdb lists TRBD1, though no DNA is available to test this call. The CDR3 spans 13 residues. Germline V gene lookup returns CDR1 SQVTM and CDR2 ANQGSEA. The CDR3 here is CSVETGTNTEAFF.

The rearrangement joins TRBV20-1 to TRBJ2-1. Looked up from germline, CDR1 is DFQATT and CDR2 is SNEGSKA (reference sequence). CDR3 length: 14 residues. Here the CDR3 reads CSARESASDNEQFF.

This chain connects TRBV27 to TRBJ2-1; TCRdb picks TRBD2, but there is no DNA to check that call. This CDR3 has 15 amino acids. The germline CDR1 and CDR2 sequences are MNHEY and SMNVEV (reference sequence). CDR3 protein: CASSWAGAFNNEQFF.

V and J are TRBV11-2 and TRBJ2-3; TCRdb's D call of TRBD1 is untestable without DNA. The CDR3 contains 13 residues. Germline-derived CDR1 and CDR2 are SGHAT and FQNNGV. The chain's CDR3 is CASSSTGPDTQYF. The full variable domain, with the rest looked up from reference TRBV11-2 and TRBJ2-3, is EAGVAQSPRYKIIEKRQSVAFWCNPISGHATLYWYQQILGQGPKLLIQFQNNGVVDDSQLPKDRFSAERLKGVDSTLKIQPAKLEDSAVYLCASSSTGPDTQYFGPGTRLTVL.

V and J are TRBV20-1 and TRBJ1-1; TCRdb indicates TRBD1, and absent DNA this call remains unverified. This CDR3 comprises 15 residues. CDR1 and CDR2 (germline): DFQATT, SNEGSKA (reference sequence). CDR3 in amino acids: CSARFPGQLNTEAFF.

The J gene is TRBJ2-4, the V gene TRBV29-1. Germline V gene data show CDR1 as SQVTM and CDR2 as ANQGSEA. This CDR3 has 12 amino acids. The CDR3 protein is CSVAQSKNIQYF. Together with reference TRBV29-1 and TRBJ2-4, the CDR3 gives the full variable domain: SAVISQKPSRDICQRGTSLTIQCQVDSQVTMMFWYRQQPGQSLTLIATANQGSEATYESGFVIDKFPISRPNLTFSTLTVSNMSPEDSSIYLCSVAQSKNIQYFGAGTRLSVL.

V is TRBV30 and J is TRBJ2-5; the TCRdb D gene call, TRBD1, has no DNA to confirm it. The length of the CDR3 is 13 residues. Germline V gene lookup returns CDR1 GTSNPN and CDR2 SVGIG (reference sequence). The CDR3 reads CAWSQGQQETQYF.

The V gene is TRBV7-3, the J gene TRBJ1-6; the TCRdb D gene call, TRBD1, has no DNA to confirm it. CDR3 length: 15 residues. Germline V gives CDR1 SGHTA, CDR2 FQGTGA. CDR3 sequence: CASSEQGAARSPLHF.

This chain uses TRBV7-2 with TRBJ2-1. The length of the CDR3 is 15 residues. The germline gives CDR1 SGHTA, CDR2 FQGNSA. CDR3 region: CASSFSTSSYNEQFF.

This chain joins TRBV5-1 and TRBJ2-1. The length of the CDR3 is 12 residues. Per germline, CDR1 SGHRS and CDR2 YFSETQ. The CDR3 protein is CASSRPELEQFF.

CDR3 residues: CASRELTETNYGYTF. The chain recombines TRBV5-1 with TRBJ1-2; TCRdb gives TRBD1 as the D gene, but with no DNA this cannot be confirmed. Germline V gives CDR1 SGHRS, CDR2 YFSETQ. The CDR3 contains 15 residues.

The CDR3 spells CASSQTFPTDTQYF. The chain has TRBV3-1 and TRBJ2-3. The CDR3 is 14 residues long. CDR1 is LGHDT, CDR2 YNNKEL, per germline (reference sequence).

This chain uses TRBV20-1 with TRBJ2-7; TCRdb's D call, TRBD1, is unchecked because there is no DNA. The CDR3 runs to 14 residues. CDR1 and CDR2 from the germline V gene are DFQATT and SNEGSKA (reference sequence). The CDR3 reads CSARSLTGSYEQYF.

V and J are TRBV6-5 and TRBJ2-1; the D gene TCRdb calls, TRBD2, cannot be checked with no DNA. The CDR3 is 16 amino acids. CDR1 is MNHEY and CDR2 is SVGAGI in the germline V gene. This chain's CDR3 is CASSRLAGSSYNEQFF.

The chain employs TRBV29-1 and TRBJ2-3; the D call of TRBD2 rests on TCRdb alone, since no DNA is present to check it. The CDR3 totals 17 residues. Germline assignment: CDR1 SQVTM and CDR2 ANQGSEA. The CDR3 sequence is CSAARHSSGRTLGKQYF.

The rearrangement uses TRBV3-1 and TRBJ2-1. The CDR3 runs to 14 residues. Germline CDR1 is LGHDT and CDR2 is YNNKEL (reference sequence). Here the CDR3 reads CASRKAGVLNEQFF.

The chain is built from TRBV5-1 and TRBJ1-1; the D gene TCRdb calls, TRBD1, cannot be checked with no DNA. The CDR3 extends over 15 amino acids. Germline lookup yields CDR1 SGHRS and CDR2 YFSETQ. The CDR3 is CASTLPGGSNTEAFF.

This chain joins TRBV7-9 and TRBJ2-1; there is no DNA to check the TCRdb D call of TRBD2. CDR3 length: 16 amino acids. Germline CDR1 SEHNR, CDR2 FQNEAQ (reference sequence). The chain's CDR3 is CASSPPGLQSYNEQFF.

The chain joins TRBV29-1 to TRBJ2-5; TCRdb lists TRBD1, though no DNA is available to test this call. Germline V lookup: CDR1 SQVTM, CDR2 ANQGSEA. The CDR3 covers 12 residues. The CDR3 spells CSVETGATTQYF.

The V gene is TRBV7-2, the J gene TRBJ2-5; TCRdb's assignment of TRBD2 cannot be checked, as there is no DNA. The germline V gene has CDR1 SGHTA and CDR2 FQGNSA. CDR3 length equals 22 residues. The CDR3 region is CASSLVVGPRAWRVVVGETQYF.

The genes are TRBV10-3 and TRBJ1-1. The germline CDR1 and CDR2 sequences are ENHRY and SYGVKD. The CDR3 consists of 12 residues. Here the CDR3 reads CAISEGPTEAFF.

This rearrangement joins TRBV5-1 to TRBJ2-6. CDR1 and CDR2 from the germline V gene are SGHRS and YFSETQ. The CDR3 runs 17 residues. The CDR3 sequence is CASSPKNPSSGANVLTF.

V gene TRBV3-1 combines with J gene TRBJ2-2. Germline values: CDR1 LGHDT, CDR2 YNNKEL (reference sequence). The CDR3 is 16 amino acids. The CDR3: CASSQGVGSLTGELFF.

V and J are TRBV27 and TRBJ1-5; absent DNA, TCRdb's TRBD1 call cannot be checked. Germline lookup yields CDR1 MNHEY and CDR2 SMNVEV (reference sequence). The CDR3 spans 16 residues. The CDR3 loop reads CASSPLAGSPNQPQHF.

This rearrangement joins TRBV29-1 to TRBJ2-5. The CDR3 contains 12 residues. CDR1 SQVTM and CDR2 ANQGSEA come from the germline V gene. This chain's CDR3 is CSVVVERETQYF.

The chain employs TRBV12-3 or TRBV12-4 and TRBJ2-3. The CDR3 spans 14 residues. The CDR3 here is CASSFVGNTDTQYF.

This CDR3 reads CASSLGVLPFYEQYF. J is TRBJ2-7 and V is TRBV9; TCRdb reports TRBD2, a call that lacks DNA to check it against. The CDR3 has 15 residues. CDR1 is SGDLS, CDR2 YYNGEE, per germline. Together with reference TRBV9 and TRBJ2-7, the CDR3 gives the full variable domain: DSGVTQTPKHLITATGQRVTLRCSPRSGDLSVYWYQQSLDQGLQFLIQYYNGEERAKGNILERFSAQQFPDLHSELNLSSLELGDSALYFCASSLGVLPFYEQYFGPGTRLTVT.